This T cell receptor (beta chain) was identified during a study of T cells in tuberculosis. Sorting used thawed, overnight-rested PBMC stained with anti-CD3, a viability dye and GMM-loaded CD1B tetramer. C32 glucose monomycolate from Rhodococcus equi was loaded onto the CD1B tetramers. The table came from immunoSEQ multiplex PCR; TCRdb's copy has only in-frame clones and leaves some out. Among approximately 100,000 clones listed, roughly 88% were seen once. Specimen: CD1b-GMM tetramer-negative cells sorted from PBMCs. This TCR was recovered from an adult woman with latent tuberculosis.

The DNA for the CDR3 is TGCGCCAGCAGTCCCAGACTAGTAGATACGCAGTATTTT. Translated: CASSPRLVDTQYF. The gene calls are TRBV4-3 and TRBJ2-3; TRBD2 might be the D (6 bases). The ends were cut back, 6 bases at V and 5 bases at J, with 12 bases in the middle. CDR3 length: 13 amino acids. The germline CDR1 and CDR2 sequences are LGHNA and YSLEER.